This TCR beta chain was sequenced for a study of blood T cell repertoires in COVID-19. Whole-study context: Donors in the United States, Italy and Spain gave samples during acute or convalescent COVID-19.

It was during active infection that Seattle patients were enrolled and then longitudinally followed. The CDR3 runs 15 residues. V was shortened by 6 bases and J by 0 bases, with 9 bases between the two germline ends. CDR1 is MDHEN and CDR2 is SYDVKM in the germline V gene. The protocol was immunoSEQ multiplex PCR, while the TCRdb copy is restricted to in-frame clones and leaves out a portion. The table includes about 260,000 clones, more than 75% detected once. This sequence originates from a woman between 55 and 75 years old with COVID-19, enrolled during active disease. The chain couples TRBV28 to TRBJ2-6; no firm D call. The sample taken for sequencing was peripheral blood. In DNA, the CDR3 is TGTGCCAGCAGCTCTCCTTCCTCTGGGGCCAACGTCCTGACTTTC. Protein: CASSSPSSGANVLTF.